Presented here are 19 T cell receptor beta chains from one specimen sequenced in a study of blood T cell repertoires in COVID-19. Clones were sequenced by immunoSEQ multiplex PCR, and TCRdb holds only the in-frame ones, with some missing. This sample carries some 330,000 clones, roughly 90% of them seen once, and the ten largest clones take roughly 20%. The sample taken for sequencing was PBMCs or T cells enriched from blood (not recorded which). All receptors come from a woman aged 25 to 39 who had recovered from COVID-19.

The J gene is TRBJ1-5, the V gene TRBV6-2 or TRBV6-3; 7 bases map to TRBD1. CDR3 size: 18 residues. The ends lost 0 bases at V and 3 bases at J; junction bases unmatched: 11. Germline V gene lookup returns CDR1 MNHEY and CDR2 SVGEGT. CDR3 bases: TGTGCCAGCAGTTACTCCCTAGCCCCGACAGGGTCCAATCAGCCCCAGCATTTT. Encoded protein: CASSYSLAPTGSNQPQHF.

The chain uses TRBV21-1 and TRBJ2-6; TRBD1, as called in the table, went unchecked against the DNA. TRBV21-1 is recorded as a pseudogene. The CDR3 sequence is 17 residues long. The CDR3: CASGMETGRSGANVLTF. The CDR3 DNA reads TGTGCCAGCGGAATGGAGACAGGGCGCTCTGGGGCCAACGTCCTGACTTTC.

The chain joins TRBV18 to TRBJ1-1, with a weak D call TRBD1 (6 bases). Per germline, CDR1 KGHSH and CDR2 LQKENI. V dropped 3 bases and J dropped 0 bases, with 11 bases sitting between them. The CDR3 length is 15 residues. CDR3 loop: CASSPNTGLNTEAFF. The CDR3 nucleotides read TGTGCCAGCTCACCTAATACAGGGTTGAACACTGAAGCTTTCTTT.

The rearrangement uses TRBV5-6 and TRBJ1-3; D perhaps matches TRBD1 (5 bases). Germline V lookup: CDR1 SGHDT, CDR2 YYEEEE. V dropped 4 bases and J dropped 1 base, with 18 bases sitting between them. The CDR3 totals 17 residues. The CDR3 loop is CASSGFPSGSSGNTIYF. CDR3 in DNA: TGTGCCAGCAGCGGGTTCCCATCAGGGTCTTCTGGAAACACCATATATTTT.

This chain joins TRBV5-6 and TRBJ2-1; the match to TRBD2 covers 13 bases. J was trimmed by 7 bases and V by 0 bases; bases with no gene match: 7. This CDR3 comprises 17 residues. From germline, CDR1 is SGHDT and CDR2 YYEEEE. The CDR3 DNA reads as TGTGCCAGCAGCTTGGAGGGACTAGCGGGAAGAACGAATGAGCAGTTCTTC. Translation gives CASSLEGLAGRTNEQFF.

V is TRBV9 and J is TRBJ2-7; D possibly corresponds to TRBD2 (5 bases). Germline CDR1 reads SGDLS; CDR2 reads YYNGEE. V lost 4 bases and J 0 bases, leaving 14 bases between the germline ends. The CDR3 has 15 residues. The CDR3 region is CASSPTRVSSYEQYF. CDR3 nucleotide sequence: TGTGCCAGCAGCCCCACGCGGGTTAGCTCCTACGAGCAGTACTTC.

V is TRBV18 and J is TRBJ1-5; TRBD1 agrees at 7 bases. Trimming at V came to 6 bases and at J to 7 bases, leaving 12 bases not matched to a gene. Germline CDR1 and CDR2: KGHSH and LQKENI. The CDR3 length is 15 residues. In DNA form, the CDR3 reads TGTGCCAGCTCCTATGACAACAGGGGCGGCCAGCCCCAGCATTTT. This encodes CASSYDNRGGQPQHF. Drawing the rest from reference TRBV18 and TRBJ1-5, the complete variable domain is NAGVMQNPRHLVRRRGQEARLRCSPMKGHSHVYWYRQLPEEGLKFMVYLQKENIIDESGMPKERFSAEFPKEGPSILRIQQVVRGDSAAYFCASSYDNRGGQPQHFGDGTRLSIL.

Regarding this clone: Other DNA sequences from this sample encode an identical CDR3 as well. The chain joins TRBV7-9 to TRBJ1-4; 7 bases are a match to TRBD1. V was pared by 3 bases and J by 0 bases, with 1 base of the junction left unmatched. Germline V gives CDR1 SEHNR, CDR2 FQNEAQ (reference sequence). This CDR3 is 15 amino acids long. The CDR3 DNA reads as TGTGCCAGCAGCTTGGGGACAGCAACTAATGAAAAACTGTTTTTT. Its translation is CASSLGTATNEKLFF.

The CDR3 DNA sequence: TGTGCCAGCAGCTCGTCGTCGGGTGAGCAGTTCTTC. Translation: CASSSSSGEQFF. This chain links TRBV7-3 with TRBJ2-1, with D unresolved. Germline V gene data show CDR1 as SGHTA and CDR2 as FQGTGA. Deletions cut 4 bases from V and 9 bases from J, with 10 bases between. CDR3 length: 12 amino acids.

This sequence joins TRBV19 and TRBJ1-2; 7 bases line up with TRBD1. Germline CDR1 and CDR2: LNHDA and SQIVND (reference sequence). The J segment lost 4 bases and the V segment lost 4 bases, leaving 6 bases of the junction unmatched. This CDR3 has 14 amino acids. CDR3 DNA sequence: TGTGCCAGTAGTACATGGGGACAGCTCTATGGCTACACCTTC. Translating it yields CASSTWGQLYGYTF.

The chain uses TRBV27 and TRBJ1-1; 7 bases agree with TRBD1. Germline-derived CDR1 and CDR2 are MNHEY and SMNVEV (reference sequence). The CDR3 is 14 amino acids. V gave up 7 bases and J gave up 4 bases; unmatched junction bases: 9. The CDR3 here is CASTVTGLSTEAFF. The CDR3 DNA reads as TGTGCCAGCACCGTGACAGGGTTGAGCACTGAAGCTTTCTTT.

The chain recombines TRBV11-2 with TRBJ2-2, with D possibly TRBD2 on 6 matching bases. Trimming took off 3 bases at V and 5 bases at J, with 13 bases between the two ends. The CDR3 contains 15 residues. CDR1 and CDR2 (germline): SGHAT, FQNNGV. The CDR3 DNA sequence: TGTGCCAGCAGCTTTTTAATGACTAGTACCGGGGAGCTGTTTTTT. Translated: CASSFLMTSTGELFF.

CDR3 in DNA: TGTGCCAGCAGCCACGGCGGGGAGCTGTTTTTT. It specifies CASSHGGELFF. J is TRBJ2-2 and V is TRBV7-8; D not certain. The CDR3 has 11 amino acids. The V gene's germline CDR1 is SGHVS and CDR2 FQNEAQ. V was shortened by 5 bases and J by 7 bases, with 5 bases between the two germline ends.

This sequence joins TRBV9 and TRBJ2-3, with a weak D call TRBD2 (6 bases). CDR3 size: 16 residues. V gave up 2 bases and J gave up 5 bases, with 18 bases separating them. Germline V gives CDR1 SGDLS, CDR2 YYNGEE. CDR3 loop: CASSVGSAGWGDTQYF. The CDR3 DNA reads as TGTGCCAGCAGCGTCGGGAGTGCGGGTTGGGGAGATACGCAGTATTTT.

In the case of this clone: Within the sample, other DNA sequences also encode this same CDR3. The chain has TRBV5-1 and TRBJ2-2; TRBD2 matches 7 bases. The germline CDR1 and CDR2 sequences are SGHRS and YFSETQ. The CDR3 spans 15 residues. The V gene end was trimmed by 5 bases and the J gene end by 6 bases; junction bases not matched to a gene: 10. The CDR3 DNA follows: TGCGCCAGCAGTTTCTCCCATGGGGGGGCCGGGGAGCTGTTTTTT. The encoded protein is CASSFSHGGAGELFF.

The chain has TRBV28 and TRBJ1-2; TRBD1 matches 10 bases. The trim removed 8 bases at V and 5 bases at J, leaving 14 bases unmatched. The CDR3 spans 16 residues. From germline, CDR1 is MDHEN and CDR2 SYDVKM. The CDR3 region is CASGTTGTGEGYGYTF. The CDR3, as DNA: TGTGCCAGCGGGACGACGGGGACAGGGGAAGGGTATGGCTACACCTTC.

The table lists this clone with a few counts. J is TRBJ2-7 and V is TRBV19; 8 positions match TRBD1. Germline V gives CDR1 LNHDA, CDR2 SQIVND (reference sequence). The CDR3 contains 16 residues. V was pared by 4 bases and J by 5 bases, with 13 bases of the junction left unmatched. CDR3 nucleotide sequence: TGTGCCAGTAGTAGGACGCCGCGACAGGGGATTAACGAGCAGTACTTC. It encodes CASSRTPRQGINEQYF. The entire variable domain, with the rest obtained from reference TRBV19 and TRBJ2-7, is as follows: DGGITQSPKYLFRKEGQNVTLSCEQNLNHDAMYWYRQDPGQGLRLIYYSQIVNDFQKGDIAEGYSVSREKKESFPLTVTSAQKNPTAFYLCASSRTPRQGINEQYFGPGTRLTVT.

CDR3 protein: CASRDGTGVLFEQYF. The CDR3 region has the DNA TGTGCCAGCAGGGACGGGACAGGGGTTCTTTTCGAGCAGTACTTC. The J gene is TRBJ2-7, the V gene TRBV28; 10 bases line up with TRBD1. Per germline, CDR1 MDHEN and CDR2 SYDVKM. J was trimmed by 6 bases and V by 6 bases; bases with no gene match: 11. The CDR3 has 15 residues.

This chain joins TRBV2 and TRBJ2-1; 8 nucleotides align to TRBD1. The V gene's germline CDR1 is SNHLY and CDR2 FYNNEI. Trimming at V came to 6 bases and at J to 1 base, leaving 2 bases not matched to a gene. The CDR3 has 14 residues. The CDR3 bases are TGTGCCAGCAGGGACAGGGTATCCTACAATGAGCAGTTCTTC. Amino acids: CASRDRVSYNEQFF.